This T cell receptor (beta chain) stems from a study of Ad26.COV2.S vaccination and SARS-CoV-2 variants. Study at large: Donor was one of the participants in the Ad26.COV2.S arm of the COV1001 trial. In the study, Ad26.COV2.S was injected intramuscularly once, or twice 56 days apart. General study points: Breadth measured for non-spike TCRs was similar across vaccine and placebo recipients.

Noted treatment: about 20 received Ad26.COV2.S at low or high dose, single or two shots; roughly five received placebo; per-sample allocation not given. Collection of samples fell on day 63 after the first vaccine or placebo injection. As its vector, the vaccine had Ad26, which expressed Wuhan-strain SARS-CoV-2 spike. Profiled with immunoSEQ multiplex PCR; TCRdb holds only in-frame clones, not every one. Of 350,000 to 500,000 clones listed, roughly 88% are singletons. As concerns this clone: The target antigen is unknown.

CDR1 is SNHLY, CDR2 FYNNEI, per germline. The length of the CDR3 is 13 residues. V lost 4 bases, J lost 0 bases, and 6 bases lay in between. This TCR was sampled from a person between 18 and 59 years old who received the Ad26.COV2.S COVID-19 vaccine or a placebo. The sample in question was peripheral blood, obtained in a trial of Ad26.COV2.S vaccine versus placebo. The chain couples TRBV2 to TRBJ1-1; D unresolved. The CDR3 region is CASSVQLNTEAFF. The DNA of the CDR3 is TGTGCCAGCAGTGTACAGTTGAACACTGAAGCTTTCTTT.